The 2 T cell receptor beta chains reported below all come from one sample, sequenced in a study of spatial heterogeneity in lung cancer. One entry per CDR3 protein results from TCRdb running MiXCR on the 5' RACE reads. The sample lists fewer than 300 distinct CDR3 sequences; 58% were seen once. Regarding time point: blood at routine non-recurrence follow-up after resection. Sequencing used PBMCs, obtained at follow-up. Every receptor here comes from a female donor with early-stage non-small cell lung cancer.

For this clonotype: This beta chain is a stray sequence in a library constructed for alpha chains; its clone size is not meaningful. The rearrangement uses TRBV27 and TRBJ1-5; no firm D call. V was cut by 6 bases and J by 5 bases, with 11 bases left in between. CDR3 size: 13 residues. Germline CDR1 reads MNHEY; CDR2 reads SMNVEV (reference sequence). CDR3 coding DNA: TGTGCCAGCAGGCTTACAGCCGATCAGCCCCAGCATTTT. Encoded protein: CASRLTADQPQHF.

The table lists this clonotype with a few counts. The library was built for alpha chains, so this beta chain is an off-target read and its size means little. J is TRBJ2-1 and V is TRBV6-2 or TRBV6-3; 13 positions match TRBD2. Germline values: CDR1 MNHEY, CDR2 SVGEGT. V shed 6 bases and J 10 bases; nucleotides not matched to a gene: 12. The CDR3 spans 16 residues. The CDR3 DNA is TGTGCCAGCAGCTCCCCGGGACTAGCGGGATTGGGGGAGCAGTTCTTC. Its protein is CASSSPGLAGLGEQFF.